This T cell receptor (beta chain) is from a study of blood T cell repertoires in COVID-19. CDR1 and CDR2 from the germline V gene are LGHDT and YNNKEL (reference sequence). The CDR3 contains 15 residues. V lost 4 bases to trimming and J lost 7 bases; unmatched junction nucleotides: 8. Under the authors' procedure: The assay estimated nucleated cells by amplifying reference gene primers. TCRdb's table, derived via immunoSEQ multiplex PCR, lists solely in-frame clones and lacks some. V and J calls and clone size are as listed in that table; D and trimming were resolved from the DNA. Found here are about 120,000 clones, about four fifths of them singletons; the top ten hold around 4.1%.

The chain combines TRBV3-1 (or the pseudogene TRBV3-2) with TRBJ2-1; 9 nucleotides match TRBD2. Sequenced input: peripheral blood. The TCR sequence derives from an elderly woman with acute or convalescent COVID-19. The chain's CDR3 is CASSLGLASRNEQFF. DNA of the CDR3: TGTGCCAGCAGCCTTGGACTAGCGAGCCGGAATGAGCAGTTCTTC.